This TCR beta chain originates from a study of blood T cell repertoires in COVID-19. Study-wide context: The origin of the acute and convalescent COVID-19 samples was the United States, Italy and Spain. T cells, B-cell-depleted T cells, or PBMCs supplied cDNA or gDNA.

The CDR3 contains 16 residues. With 1 base removed from V and 5 bases from J, the gap between germline ends came to 17 bases. Germline assignment: CDR1 SGHVS and CDR2 FQNEAQ. Produced via immunoSEQ multiplex PCR; TCRdb's table is partial and in-frame only. Seen here are 130,000 to 150,000 clones, 80% to 90% observed once, and the top ten hold 30% to 45%. Sequencing was done on a sample of peripheral blood. The chain joins TRBV7-8 to TRBJ2-5; tentative D call: TRBD1 (6 bases). This TCR came from a human donor in a cohort sampled during active COVID-19. This CDR3 is CASSLVSQQGGETQYF. CDR3 nucleotide sequence: TGTGCCAGCAGCTTAGTGAGCCAACAGGGCGGTGAGACCCAGTACTTC. Drawing the rest from reference TRBV7-8 and TRBJ2-5, the complete variable domain is GAGVSQSPRYKVAKRGQDVALRCDPISGHVSLFWYQQALGQGPEFLTYFQNEAQLDKSGLPSDRFFAERPEGSVSTLKIQRTQQEDSAVYLCASSLVSQQGGETQYFGPGTRLLVL.